Following are 13 T cell receptor beta chains from one sample sequenced in a study of blood T cell repertoires in COVID-19. Profiled with immunoSEQ multiplex PCR; TCRdb holds only in-frame clones, not every one. The data hold fewer than 300,000 clones, with roughly 84% observed a single time. The sequencing sample was made of peripheral blood. The source is a human donor with COVID-19, enrolled during active disease. The donor label of this sample is uncertain.

This clone showed up just once. The chain couples TRBV3-1 (or the pseudogene TRBV3-2) to TRBJ1-5; D might be TRBD1 (6 bases). The germline V gene encodes CDR1 LGHDT and CDR2 YNNKEL (reference sequence). The CDR3 is 15 amino acids. V was pared by 2 bases and J by 2 bases, with 10 bases between. CDR3 bases: TGTGCCAGCAGCCAAAGGGGGAGCGGCAATCAGCCCCAGCATTTT. It is translated as CASSQRGSGNQPQHF.

The chain uses TRBV28 and TRBJ1-5; the match to TRBD1 covers 8 bases. Germline V lookup: CDR1 MDHEN, CDR2 SYDVKM. J was trimmed by 3 bases and V by 7 bases; bases with no gene match: 11. The CDR3 consists of 16 residues. The CDR3 nucleotides read TGTGCCAGCACACCTCCTCGGACAGGGAACAATCAGCCCCAGCATTTT. This encodes CASTPPRTGNNQPQHF.

The chain links TRBV7-6 to TRBJ2-7; possible D gene TRBD2, 6 bases. CDR1 and CDR2 (germline): SGHVS, FNYEAQ. The ends were cut back, 1 base at V and 3 bases at J, with 16 bases in the middle. This CDR3 is built from 16 residues. The CDR3: CASSLGQGGGGYEQYF. CDR3 nucleotide sequence: TGTGCCAGCAGCTTAGGGCAGGGTGGGGGAGGCTACGAGCAGTACTTC. The variable domain in full, completed from reference TRBV7-6 and TRBJ2-7, reads GAGVSQSPRYKVTKRGQDVALRCDPISGHVSLYWYRQALGQGPEFLTYFNYEAQQDKSGLPNDRFSAERPEGSISTLTIQRTEQRDSAMYRCASSLGQGGGGYEQYFGPGTRLTVT.

This clone showed up just once. The chain uses TRBV7-2 and TRBJ2-2; 7 bases line up with TRBD1. Germline CDR1 and CDR2: SGHTA and FQGNSA. The CDR3 is made up of 17 amino acids. Trimming removed 5 bases from V and 6 bases from J; junction bases left unmatched: 15. CDR3 residues: CASSPLRAGGKAGELFF. CDR3 nucleotide sequence: TGTGCCAGCAGCCCACTTAGGGCAGGGGGTAAAGCCGGGGAGCTGTTTTTT.

The chain has TRBV20-1 and TRBJ2-5, with unresolved D. CDR3 length: 11 residues. The V end was cut by 5 bases, the J end by 7 bases, with 11 bases between. Germline assignment: CDR1 DFQATT and CDR2 SNEGSKA (reference sequence). As DNA, the CDR3 is TGCAGTGCTCGAGCAGGAAGGACCCAGTACTTC. This translates into CSARAGRTQYF.

CDR3 protein: CASSLSTETGGGYTF. Here the CDR3 DNA reads TGTGCCAGCAGCTTGTCCACCGAGACAGGGGGGGGCTACACCTTC. This sequence joins TRBV5-5 and TRBJ1-2, with 9 bases that match TRBD1. Trimming cost V 1 base and J 8 bases; bases outside gene matches: 9. Germline V gene data show CDR1 as SGHKS and CDR2 as YYEKEE (reference sequence). The CDR3 is made up of 15 amino acids.

The V call is TRBV2, the J call TRBJ1-3; 8 bases are a match to TRBD1. CDR1 is SNHLY and CDR2 is FYNNEI in the germline V gene. J was trimmed by 3 bases and V by 1 base; bases with no gene match: 5. The CDR3 is made up of 16 amino acids. Here the CDR3 reads CASSEGQGAVGNTIYF. The CDR3 DNA sequence: TGTGCCAGCAGTGAAGGGCAGGGGGCGGTTGGAAACACCATATATTTT.

The count of this clone is one. V and J are TRBV14 and TRBJ1-2; a weak D match, TRBD1 (6 bases). The V end was cut by 1 base, the J end by 0 bases, with 15 bases between. This CDR3 has 17 residues. The germline V gene has CDR1 SGHDN and CDR2 FVKESK. CDR3 amino acids: CASSQANDRNSNYGYTF. In nucleotides, the CDR3 is TGTGCCAGCAGCCAAGCGAATGACAGGAACTCTAACTATGGCTACACCTTC. Complete variable domain (other parts from reference TRBV14 and TRBJ1-2): EAGVTQFPSHSVIEKGQTVTLRCDPISGHDNLYWYRRVMGKEIKFLLHFVKESKQDESGMPNNRFLAERTGGTYSTLKVQPAELEDSGVYFCASSQANDRNSNYGYTFGSGTRLTVV.

The gene calls are TRBV6-1 and TRBJ1-1; weak D call: TRBD1 (5 bases). Between the trimmed V and J ends, which lost 2 bases and 3 bases, there was a span of 16 bases. CDR1 MNHNS and CDR2 SASEGT come from the germline V gene. The CDR3 totals 16 residues. CDR3 nucleotides: TGTGCCAGCAGTGAAAGGGTATATTGGGGGGACACTGAAGCTTTCTTT. Translated: CASSERVYWGDTEAFF.

A few counts support this clone. At the DNA level, this CDR3 is encoded by other sequences in the same sample as well. The V gene is TRBV28, the J gene TRBJ1-3, with a weak D call TRBD1 (5 bases). V was clipped by 5 bases and J by 4 bases, with 15 bases between them. The CDR3 length is 15 residues. Germline V gene data show CDR1 as MDHEN and CDR2 as SYDVKM. CDR3 sequence: CASSPPGRAGNTIYF. As DNA, the CDR3 is TGTGCCAGCAGTCCCCCGGGCAGGGCAGGAAACACCATATATTTT. The full variable domain, in which reference TRBV28 and TRBJ1-3 provide the parts outside the CDR3, is DVKVTQSSRYLVKRTGEKVFLECVQDMDHENMFWYRQDPGLGLRLIYFSYDVKMKEKGDIPEGYSVSREKKERFSLILESASTNQTSMYLCASSPPGRAGNTIYFGEGSWLTVV.

This chain connects TRBV18 to TRBJ1-4, with a weak D call TRBD1 (6 bases). The CDR3 loop spans 14 amino acids. Trimming stripped 3 bases from V and 8 bases from J, with 13 bases between. Germline CDR1 KGHSH, CDR2 LQKENI. The CDR3 protein is CASSPAGEWEKLFF. The CDR3 nucleotides read TGTGCCAGCTCACCGGCAGGGGAGTGGGAAAAACTGTTTTTT.

This chain links TRBV28 with TRBJ2-7; D is possibly TRBD2 (5 bases). With 3 bases removed from V and 4 bases from J, the gap between germline ends came to 13 bases. This CDR3 is built from 14 residues. Germline values: CDR1 MDHEN, CDR2 SYDVKM. The CDR3 sequence: CASSFPQLAYEQYF. The CDR3 bases are TGTGCCAGCAGTTTCCCTCAGTTAGCGTACGAGCAGTACTTC.

In this sample, this clone turned up once. The chain has TRBV3-1 (or the pseudogene TRBV3-2) and TRBJ1-2, with 7 bases that match TRBD1. CDR3 length: 15 residues. V shed 1 base, J shed 1 base, and the junction held 3 bases outside the gene matches. The germline V gene has CDR1 LGHDT and CDR2 YNNKEL (reference sequence). CDR3 protein: CASSQGNRGNYGYTF. In DNA, the CDR3 is TGTGCCAGCAGCCAAGGAAACAGGGGTAACTATGGCTACACCTTC.